This is a list of T cell receptor beta chains from one sample in a study of cytomegalovirus exposure and HLA in healthy donors. Some clones are missing from TCRdb's copy, which holds only in-frame ones; the method was immunoSEQ multiplex PCR. The profile covers around 64,000 clones, with about 84% appearing a single time and 7% to 8% taken by the ten largest. The specimen sequenced was PBMCs. These receptors came from a man younger than 35 in good health and CMV-seropositive. The CDR3 runs from the conserved cysteine through the conserved F or W. D genes are given only for firm matches. Clone sizes are given selectively: once, few, many, or a class where the clone is expanded.

CDR3 protein: CASSQEARLGGTGELFF
CDR3 DNA: TGTGCCAGCAGCCAAGAAGCCAGGCTGGGGGGCACCGGGGAGCTGTTTTTT
clone size: few
J gene: TRBJ2-2
V gene: TRBV4-2
D gene: .

CDR3 protein: CASSDGQGGRSNSPLHF
CDR3 DNA: TGCGCCAGCAGTGATGGCCAGGGGGGAAGATCGAATTCACCCCTCCACTTT
clone size: .
J gene: TRBJ1-6
V gene: TRBV10-2
D gene: TRBD1

CDR3 protein: CAWKKGAYNEQFF
CDR3 DNA: TGTGCCTGGAAGAAGGGAGCCTACAATGAGCAGTTCTTC
clone size: .
J gene: TRBJ2-1
V gene: TRBV30
D gene: .

CDR3 protein: CASSFPFGVSEAFF
CDR3 DNA: TGTGCCAGCAGCTTTCCCTTCGGGGTATCTGAAGCTTTCTTT
clone size: .
J gene: TRBJ1-1
V gene: TRBV7-8
D gene: .

CDR3 protein: CAWSVGTAGILNNSPLHF
CDR3 DNA: TGTGCCTGGAGTGTGGGGACAGCCGGAATCCTAAATAATTCACCCCTCCACTTT
clone size: .
J gene: TRBJ1-6
V gene: TRBV30
D gene: TRBD1

CDR3 protein: CASRTPNQPQHF
CDR3 DNA: TGTGCCAGCAGAACACCGAATCAGCCCCAGCATTTT
clone size: .
J gene: TRBJ1-5
V gene: TRBV28
D gene: .

CDR3 protein: CASTSDPGSSYEQYF
CDR3 DNA: TGTGCCAGCACCTCCGACCCTGGGAGCTCCTACGAGCAGTACTTC
clone size: .
J gene: TRBJ2-7
V gene: TRBV6-1
D gene: .

CDR3 protein: CASSQVQGSLKETQYF
CDR3 DNA: TGCGCCAGCAGCCAAGTTCAGGGGTCCTTGAAAGAGACCCAGTACTTC
clone size: .
J gene: TRBJ2-5
V gene: TRBV4-1
D gene: .

CDR3 protein: CASSSGQGNEKLFF
CDR3 DNA: TGTGCCAGCAGTTCGGGACAGGGTAATGAAAAACTGTTTTTT
clone size: .
J gene: TRBJ1-4
V gene: TRBV28
D gene: TRBD1

CDR3 protein: CASSYSQSGGTEAFF
CDR3 DNA: TGTGCCAGCAGTTACTCCCAATCAGGGGGAACTGAAGCTTTCTTT
clone size: .
J gene: TRBJ1-1
V gene: TRBV6-5
D gene: TRBD1

CDR3 protein: CASSEQMQGPYEQYF
CDR3 DNA: TGTGCCAGCAGTGAGCAGATGCAGGGGCCATACGAGCAGTACTTC
clone size: .
J gene: TRBJ2-7
V gene: TRBV25-1
D gene: .

CDR3 protein: CAIRMGGMNTEAFF
CDR3 DNA: TGTGCCATCAGGATGGGGGGGATGAACACTGAAGCTTTCTTT
clone size: .
J gene: TRBJ1-1
V gene: TRBV10-3
D gene: .

CDR3 protein: CASSFSGQNYGYTF
CDR3 DNA: TGTGCCAGCAGTTTTTCGGGACAGAACTATGGCTACACCTTC
clone size: .
J gene: TRBJ1-2
V gene: TRBV6-5
D gene: TRBD1

CDR3 protein: CSVELPETPTGETQYF
CDR3 DNA: TGCAGCGTTGAACTCCCCGAGACCCCGACGGGAGAGACCCAGTACTTC
clone size: once
J gene: TRBJ2-5
V gene: TRBV29-1
D gene: .

CDR3 protein: CASTRTGGETQYF
CDR3 DNA: TGTGCCAGCACTCGGACAGGCGGGGAGACCCAGTACTTC
clone size: many
J gene: TRBJ2-5
V gene: TRBV6-6
D gene: TRBD1

CDR3 protein: CASSWAISQPQHF
CDR3 DNA: TGTGCCAGCAGTTGGGCGATTTCTCAGCCCCAGCATTTT
clone size: .
J gene: TRBJ1-5
V gene: TRBV28
D gene: .

CDR3 protein: CASQNRGPDSGTQYF
CDR3 DNA: TGTGCCAGCCAAAACAGGGGGCCTGATTCGGGGACCCAGTACTTC
clone size: .
J gene: TRBJ2-5
V gene: TRBV5-4
D gene: TRBD1

CDR3 protein: CASSAGTVTSGANVLTF
CDR3 DNA: TGTGCCAGCAGCGCCGGGACAGTCACCTCTGGGGCCAACGTCCTGACTTTC
clone size: .
J gene: TRBJ2-6
V gene: TRBV5-8
D gene: TRBD1

CDR3 protein: CASSLAGGGQETQYF
CDR3 DNA: TGTGCCAGCAGTTTAGCGGGAGGCGGTCAAGAGACCCAGTACTTC
clone size: .
J gene: TRBJ2-5
V gene: TRBV6-5
D gene: TRBD2

CDR3 protein: CASSRAGWELDSLGNTEAFF
CDR3 DNA: TGTGCCAGCAGTAGAGCGGGTTGGGAATTAGACAGTCTAGGAAACACTGAAGCTTTCTTT
clone size: once
J gene: TRBJ1-1
V gene: TRBV2
D gene: .

CDR3 protein: CAIQASGRGDEQFF
CDR3 DNA: TGTGCCATACAGGCTAGCGGGAGGGGTGATGAGCAGTTCTTC
clone size: once
J gene: TRBJ2-1
V gene: TRBV10-3
D gene: TRBD2

CDR3 protein: CATSREQGKQPQHF
CDR3 DNA: TGTGCCACCAGCAGAGAACAGGGGAAACAGCCCCAGCATTTT
clone size: .
J gene: TRBJ1-5
V gene: TRBV15
D gene: TRBD1

CDR3 protein: CASRGHLTYEQYF
CDR3 DNA: TGTGCCAGTAGGGGACACCTTACCTACGAGCAGTACTTC
clone size: .
J gene: TRBJ2-7
V gene: TRBV19
D gene: .

CDR3 protein: CASSLGQGSSYEQYF
CDR3 DNA: TGTGCCAGCAGCCTAGGACAGGGATCTTCCTACGAGCAGTACTTC
clone size: .
J gene: TRBJ2-7
V gene: TRBV6-5
D gene: TRBD1

CDR3 protein: CASSPPEAYEQYF
CDR3 DNA: TGTGCCAGCAGTCCCCCGGAGGCCTACGAGCAGTACTTC
clone size: .
J gene: TRBJ2-7
V gene: TRBV2
D gene: .

CDR3 protein: CASSGGVGNIQYF
CDR3 DNA: TGCGCCAGCAGTGGGGGCGTAGGAAACATTCAGTACTTC
clone size: .
J gene: TRBJ2-4
V gene: TRBV10-1
D gene: .

CDR3 protein: CATKRVEQGDFDNEQFF
CDR3 DNA: TGTGCCACCAAAAGGGTGGAACAGGGTGATTTTGACAATGAGCAGTTCTTC
clone size: .
J gene: TRBJ2-1
V gene: TRBV2
D gene: .

CDR3 protein: CASSRGYEQFF
CDR3 DNA: TGTGCCAGCAGCCGAGGGTATGAGCAGTTCTTC
clone size: few
J gene: TRBJ2-1
V gene: TRBV6-6
D gene: .

CDR3 protein: CAWSVGRGNGYTF
CDR3 DNA: TGTGCCTGGAGTGTGGGAAGGGGGAATGGCTACACCTTC
clone size: .
J gene: TRBJ1-2
V gene: TRBV30
D gene: .

CDR3 protein: CAWSEFPVTYEQYF
CDR3 DNA: TGTGCCTGGAGTGAGTTTCCGGTGACCTACGAGCAGTACTTC
clone size: once
J gene: TRBJ2-7
V gene: TRBV30
D gene: .

CDR3 protein: CASSGIDSHEQYF
CDR3 DNA: TGTGCCAGCAGTGGAATAGACTCTCACGAGCAGTACTTC
clone size: .
J gene: TRBJ2-7
V gene: TRBV27
D gene: .

CDR3 protein: CASSSYRVSGQPQHF
CDR3 DNA: TGTGCCAGCAGTTCTTACAGGGTATCGGGACAGCCCCAGCATTTT
clone size: many
J gene: TRBJ1-5
V gene: TRBV28
D gene: .

CDR3 protein: CASSKIAGSTDTQYF
CDR3 DNA: TGTGCCAGCAGTAAAATAGCGGGGAGCACAGATACGCAGTATTTT
clone size: .
J gene: TRBJ2-3
V gene: TRBV2
D gene: TRBD2

CDR3 protein: CASSAGTGATNTEAFF
CDR3 DNA: TGTGCCAGCAGCGCCGGGACAGGGGCGACGAACACTGAAGCTTTCTTT
clone size: .
J gene: TRBJ1-1
V gene: TRBV7-2
D gene: TRBD1

CDR3 protein: CAGARETQYF
CDR3 DNA: TGTGCCGGGGCGAGAGAGACCCAGTACTTC
clone size: .
J gene: TRBJ2-5
V gene: TRBV30
D gene: .

CDR3 protein: CASSTGQSNEKLFF
CDR3 DNA: TGTGCCAGCAGTACTGGACAGTCTAATGAAAAACTGTTTTTT
clone size: .
J gene: TRBJ1-4
V gene: TRBV6-1
D gene: .